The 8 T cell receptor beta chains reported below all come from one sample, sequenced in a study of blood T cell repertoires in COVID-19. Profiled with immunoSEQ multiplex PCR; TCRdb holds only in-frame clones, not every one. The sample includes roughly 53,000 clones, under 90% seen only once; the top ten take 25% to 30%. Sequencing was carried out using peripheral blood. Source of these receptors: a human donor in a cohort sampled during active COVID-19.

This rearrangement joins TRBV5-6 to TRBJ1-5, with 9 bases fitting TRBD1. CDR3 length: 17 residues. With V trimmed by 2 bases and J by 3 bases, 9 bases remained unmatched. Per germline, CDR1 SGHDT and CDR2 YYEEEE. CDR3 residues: CASSLSSGQGINQPQHF. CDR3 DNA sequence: TGTGCCAGCAGCTTATCGTCGGGACAGGGTATCAATCAGCCCCAGCATTTT.

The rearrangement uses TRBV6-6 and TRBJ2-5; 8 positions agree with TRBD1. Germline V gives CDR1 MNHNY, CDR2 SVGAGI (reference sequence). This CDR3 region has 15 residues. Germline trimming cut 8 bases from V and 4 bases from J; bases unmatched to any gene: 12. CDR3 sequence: CASESGTGRLETQYF. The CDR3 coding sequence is TGTGCCAGCGAATCCGGGACAGGCAGACTAGAGACCCAGTACTTC.

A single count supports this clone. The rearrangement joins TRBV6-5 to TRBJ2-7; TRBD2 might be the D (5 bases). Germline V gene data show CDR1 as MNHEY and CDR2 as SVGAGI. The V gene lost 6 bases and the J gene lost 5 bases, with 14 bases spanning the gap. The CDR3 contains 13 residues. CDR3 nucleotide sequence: TGTGCCAGCAGCCGTAGACTATTCCACGAGCAGTACTTC. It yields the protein CASSRRLFHEQYF.

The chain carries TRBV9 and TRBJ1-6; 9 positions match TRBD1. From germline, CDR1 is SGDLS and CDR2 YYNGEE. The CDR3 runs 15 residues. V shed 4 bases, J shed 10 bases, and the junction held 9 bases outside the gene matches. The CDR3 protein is CASSPQQGAESPLHF. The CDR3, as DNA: TGTGCCAGCAGCCCTCAACAGGGGGCTGAATCACCCCTCCACTTT.

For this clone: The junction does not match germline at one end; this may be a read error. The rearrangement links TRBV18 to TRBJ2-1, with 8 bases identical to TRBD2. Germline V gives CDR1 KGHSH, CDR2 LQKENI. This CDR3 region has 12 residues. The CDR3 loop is CASSPPTGGPIF. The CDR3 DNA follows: TGTGCCAGCTCACCACCCACGGGGGGGCCGATCTTC. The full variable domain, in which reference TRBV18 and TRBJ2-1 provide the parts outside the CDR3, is NAGVMQNPRHLVRRRGQEARLRCSPMKGHSHVYWYRQLPEEGLKFMVYLQKENIIDESGMPKERFSAEFPKEGPSILRIQQVVRGDSAAYFCASSPPTGGPIFGPGTRLTVL.

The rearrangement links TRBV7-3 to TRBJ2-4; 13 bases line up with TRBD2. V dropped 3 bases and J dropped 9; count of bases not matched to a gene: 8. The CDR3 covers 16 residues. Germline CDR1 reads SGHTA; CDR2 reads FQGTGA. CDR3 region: CASSLTSGGSGGIQYF. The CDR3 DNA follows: TGTGCCAGCAGCTTGACTAGCGGGGGGTCAGGTGGCATTCAGTACTTC.

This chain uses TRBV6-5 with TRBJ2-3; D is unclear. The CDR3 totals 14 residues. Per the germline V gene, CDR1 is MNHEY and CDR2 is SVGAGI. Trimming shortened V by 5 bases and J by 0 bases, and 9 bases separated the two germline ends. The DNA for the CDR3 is TGTGCCAGCAGTCCACTCCTTAGCACAGATACGCAGTATTTT. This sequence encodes CASSPLLSTDTQYF.

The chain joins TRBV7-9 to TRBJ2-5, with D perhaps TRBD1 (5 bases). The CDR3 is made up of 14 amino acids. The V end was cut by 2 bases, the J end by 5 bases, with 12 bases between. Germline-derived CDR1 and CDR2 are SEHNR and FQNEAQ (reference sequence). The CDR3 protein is CASSLKGFGETQYF. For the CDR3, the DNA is TGTGCCAGCAGCTTAAAGGGGTTCGGGGAGACCCAGTACTTC.